This T cell receptor (beta chain) is from a study of shared clonotypes between healthy human individuals. Whole-study findings and limits: Naive subsets generally had larger estimated richness than memory subsets.

Germline V CDR1 and CDR2: MDHEN, SYDVKM. Trimming removed 8 bases from V and 7 bases from J, with 21 bases in between. The CDR3 extends over 15 amino acids. In the case of this clone: Its antigen is not identified.

In the original analysis: Junction-only sequences produced by ImmunoSEQ had no quality scores, so filtering differed. Assay: immunoSEQ multiplex PCR; the TCRdb copy retains only in-frame clones and omits some. V, J and clone size are taken as reported in that table, and D and trimming were inferred from the DNA itself. The sample yields more than 400,000 clones, about 96% seen once. CD4+ cells underwent separation, giving CD45RA+ naive and CD45RA-negative memory subsets. Sequences were obtained from naive CD4+ T cells sorted from blood. Specified subset: CD45RA+ positively selected. The V and J genes are TRBV28 and TRBJ1-5; a possible D gene is TRBD1 (6 bases). The TCR comes from a woman aged 25 to 39 in good health. CDR3 loop: CASVPWGGAVQPQHF. CDR3 in DNA: TGTGCCAGCGTGCCGTGGGGGGGGGCGGTCCAGCCCCAGCATTTT.